The TCR beta chain described here comes from a study of T cell responses to AZD1222 COVID-19 vaccine (dated by TCRdb to the early 2020s). About the investigation overall: AZD1222 recipients given second doses at about 4 weeks or at about 12 weeks were pooled, since spike-specific TCR depth and breadth were not found to differ between the two schedules. TCR sequencing covered more than 230 trial participants: roughly 200 given two doses of AZD1222 and about 26 given two doses of MenACWY control vaccine. Trial participants were enrolled by age into 18-55, 56-69 and 70-plus year subgroups, with roughly 150, 30 and 60 TCR-sequenced participants respectively. Broad study findings and their caveats: Participants were mostly white British and included more females than males, and it was suggested by the authors that clonal diversity may have been underestimated. Vaccine-associated CD4 TCRs spanned the whole spike protein, with dominant responses in regions 160-218 and 743-854. No day 14 peak-response samples were available, so repertoires were characterized only after the peak T cell response. Conclusions about previously exposed vaccinees were limited because only 5 or 6 AZD1222 recipients were SARS-CoV-2 seropositive at baseline. In the small 56-69-year group, the increase in depth fell short of significance, most likely because of low power. A significant rise in spike-specific TCR breadth and depth was observed after two AZD1222 doses relative to day 0 and relative to MenACWY recipients. Reportedly, almost half of the unique spike-specific TCRs recognized epitopes lying outside the regions that are mutated in the B.1.351 and B.1.1.7 variants.

Regarding this clone: No cognate antigen has been identified for it. Per-base qualities were not stored, and no clone one base away is much larger.

The CDR3 regions of human TCRbeta chains were analyzed by immunosequencing. The authors' pipeline ran thus. TCRs in the repertoires were matched against a reference library of SARS-CoV-2-specific TCRs that had been generated with the MIRA antigen-specificity platform. Breadth was defined as the fraction of unique TCRs that were SARS-CoV-2-associated, and depth was defined as the fraction of total T cells that were SARS-CoV-2-associated. Each spike-specific TCR was assigned to its reactive spike region and to a CD4 or CD8 class using the MIRA data. Log10-transformed breadth and depth values were compared by one-way ANOVA with Sidak's multiple comparisons tests. Sourced from immuneACCESS, this table was stored by TCRdb with only in-frame sequences that have V and J called. A share of the clones is absent; for the studies checked, an unresolved V gene accounts for under half, and the remainder has no known explanation. The V and J calls and clone size come from that table; D and trimming were worked out from the DNA. Within this sample are approximately 80,000 clones, with about 90% of them counted one time only. The ten biggest clones cover 5% to 6% of the sample.

This specimen's time point label, interpreted: baseline before first vaccination. Vaccinee samples came from UK trials COV001 and COV002, including a single-blind randomized controlled phase 2/3 trial of AZD1222 (ChAdOx1 nCoV-19) in healthy adults. Trial participant PBMC samples were collected at day 0 and day 28 after the second dose for TCRbeta chain sequencing. The CDR3, from cysteine to phenylalanine, totals 15 residues. CDR3 DNA is the only sequence kept; it has 45 bases, read in frame from the first base. For CDR1 and CDR2, the germline V gene lists MDHEN and SYDVKM. A distance of 12 bases separates the germline ends of V and J, which lose 4 bases and 2 bases respectively.

The sequenced sample was peripheral blood, obtained on day 0 of AZD1222 vaccination. The sequence links TRBV28 to TRBJ1-5; the D gene identity is not certain. This TCR was recovered from an adult in good health. The CDR3 has the sequence CASSSREGGNQPQHF. The bases read TGTGCCAGCAGTTCAAGGGAAGGAGGCAATCAGCCCCAGCATTTT.